Shown below are 30 T cell receptor beta chains from a single sample sequenced in a study of CXCR3-negative and CXCR3-positive naive CD8 T cells. 5' RACE that incorporated UMI labels was used to prepare the TRB cDNA libraries. TCRdb processed the 5' RACE reads again and assigns one entry to each CDR3 protein, with no DNA. The ten most abundant clones cover about 2.3% of a sample with 46,000 or so distinct CDR3 sequences. Sequencing was done on a sample of naive CXCR3- CD8+ T cells from blood. Subset described: CD45RO-CCR7+CD27+CD95- naive CD8+ T cells lacking CXCR3 (TNR3-). These receptors were taken from a human donor in good health. Some clones in this sample may be carry-over from other donors' samples.

V is TRBV19 and J is TRBJ2-7; the D gene TCRdb calls, TRBD2, cannot be checked with no DNA. Germline CDR1 and CDR2: LNHDA and SQIVND (reference sequence). The CDR3 loop spans 12 amino acids. The CDR3 region is CASSGGAYEQYF.

The V call is TRBV28, the J call TRBJ2-1; without DNA, the TCRdb call of TRBD1 cannot be checked. The germline V gene encodes CDR1 MDHEN and CDR2 SYDVKM. This CDR3 comprises 15 residues. CDR3 in amino acids: CASSLRNGAGAEQFF. The full variable domain, its missing parts supplied by reference TRBV28 and TRBJ2-1, is DVKVTQSSRYLVKRTGEKVFLECVQDMDHENMFWYRQDPGLGLRLIYFSYDVKMKEKGDIPEGYSVSREKKERFSLILESASTNQTSMYLCASSLRNGAGAEQFFGPGTRLTVL.

V and J are TRBV7-6 and TRBJ2-7. This CDR3 contains 15 residues. CDR1 is SGHVS and CDR2 is FNYEAQ in the germline V gene. The CDR3 spells CASSSEVGDSYEQYF.

This sequence joins TRBV20-1 and TRBJ2-7; the TRBD1 assignment by TCRdb is unverifiable without DNA. The CDR3 has 13 residues. Germline V gives CDR1 DFQATT, CDR2 SNEGSKA (reference sequence). The CDR3 loop is CSASPGQGAEQYF.

The chain links TRBV7-9 to TRBJ1-1; TCRdb lists TRBD1, though no DNA is available to test this call. CDR3 length: 17 residues. Germline values: CDR1 SEHNR, CDR2 FQNEAQ (reference sequence). The CDR3 loop reads CASTSLDRGLLNTEAFF. Combining the CDR3 with reference TRBV7-9 and TRBJ1-1 gives the whole variable domain DTGVSQNPRHKITKRGQNVTFRCDPISEHNRLYWYRQTLGQGPEFLTYFQNEAQLEKSRLLSDRFSAERPKGSFSTLEIQRTEQGDSAMYLCASTSLDRGLLNTEAFFGQGTRLTVV.

The rearrangement links TRBV20-1 to TRBJ2-4; TCRdb gives TRBD2 as the D gene, but with no DNA this cannot be confirmed. CDR3 length: 16 residues. CDR1 and CDR2 from the germline V gene are DFQATT and SNEGSKA (reference sequence). The CDR3 sequence: CSAREGRSRVKNIQYF.

This rearrangement joins TRBV4-1 to TRBJ2-1; TCRdb selects TRBD2, and the lack of DNA leaves this call unchecked. CDR3 length: 17 amino acids. Germline CDR1 is MGHRA and CDR2 is YSYEKL. The chain's CDR3 is CASSQDASGGAINEQFF.

The V and J genes are TRBV7-8 and TRBJ2-7. CDR1 is SGHVS, CDR2 FQNEAQ, per germline. The CDR3 has 14 amino acids. CDR3 region: CASSSLVGTYEQYF.

The chain is built from TRBV28 and TRBJ1-4; checking the TCRdb D call of TRBD1 is not possible without DNA. Germline V gene sequence: CDR1 MDHEN, CDR2 SYDVKM. The CDR3 covers 19 residues. CDR3 residues: CASSFGPSTGASLGEKLFF.

This rearrangement joins TRBV29-1 to TRBJ2-1. Germline lookup yields CDR1 SQVTM and CDR2 ANQGSEA. The CDR3 has 12 residues. The CDR3 is CSVVGGYNEQFF.

This CDR3 reads CASSLGTGGGQPQHF. The chain joins TRBV7-8 to TRBJ1-5; the D call of TRBD1 rests on TCRdb alone, since no DNA is present to check it. This CDR3 has 15 residues. Germline V gene data show CDR1 as SGHVS and CDR2 as FQNEAQ.

The chain uses TRBV5-5 and TRBJ2-2; TCRdb's D gene call, TRBD1, goes unchecked for lack of DNA. The germline CDR1 and CDR2 sequences are SGHKS and YYEKEE (reference sequence). The CDR3 length is 14 residues. The CDR3 here is CASSRPTGFGELFF.

The CDR3 spells CSARDIATDTQYF. The chain links TRBV20-1 to TRBJ2-3. CDR1 and CDR2 from the germline V gene are DFQATT and SNEGSKA (reference sequence). The CDR3 extends over 13 amino acids.

The chain combines TRBV6-5 with TRBJ2-7. Germline CDR1 MNHEY, CDR2 SVGAGI. The CDR3 spans 13 residues. The CDR3 region is CGWPNSFHYEQYF.

The chain couples TRBV29-1 to TRBJ2-7. CDR3 length equals 14 residues. Germline V gene sequence: CDR1 SQVTM, CDR2 ANQGSEA. The CDR3 here is CSVETRTESYEQYF.

Frequency places this clonotype as medium-sized. The rearrangement links TRBV29-1 to TRBJ2-7; TCRdb's assignment of TRBD2 cannot be checked, as there is no DNA. Germline V lookup: CDR1 SQVTM, CDR2 ANQGSEA. This CDR3 has 14 residues. The CDR3 reads CSVEDGTARGEQYF.

The chain couples TRBV7-8 to TRBJ2-5. The CDR3 extends over 15 amino acids. Germline CDR1 reads SGHVS; CDR2 reads FQNEAQ. The CDR3 sequence is CASSLGTGDQETQYF.

The rearrangement links TRBV6-2 or TRBV6-3 to TRBJ2-7; as DNA is missing, the TRBD2 call by TCRdb cannot be tested. This CDR3 has 12 residues. CDR1 and CDR2 from the germline V gene are MNHEY and SVGEGT. The CDR3 spells CASSETNYEQYF.

This sequence joins TRBV23-1 and TRBJ2-4; TCRdb picks TRBD1, but there is no DNA to check that call. TRBV23-1 is annotated as an ORF whose role is uncertain. The length of the CDR3 is 19 residues. The CDR3 spells CASSHQPGQGPKAKNIQYF.

The rearrangement links TRBV12-3 or TRBV12-4 to TRBJ1-5. This CDR3 comprises 16 residues. This CDR3 reads CASSLGQVLGNQPQHF.

The gene calls are TRBV5-4 and TRBJ2-7; TCRdb reports TRBD1, a call that lacks DNA to check it against. The CDR3 consists of 15 residues. CDR1 SGHNT and CDR2 YYREEE come from the germline V gene (reference sequence). The CDR3: CASSLALGQDYEQYF. Full variable domain (rest looked up from reference TRBV5-4 and TRBJ2-7): ETGVTQSPTHLIKTRGQQVTLRCSSQSGHNTVSWYQQALGQGPQFIFQYYREEENGRGNFPPRFSGLQFPNYSSELNVNALELDDSALYLCASSLALGQDYEQYFGPGTRLTVT.

This chain connects TRBV2 to TRBJ1-1; TCRdb returns TRBD1, unconfirmable since there is no DNA. The CDR3 has 13 residues. Germline CDR1 and CDR2: SNHLY and FYNNEI. The CDR3 sequence is CASTTGSNTEAFF.

The V gene is TRBV28, the J gene TRBJ2-1. The CDR3 spans 14 residues. Germline CDR1 is MDHEN and CDR2 is SYDVKM. CDR3 sequence: CASSRVQTIIEQFF. Full variable domain (remainder filled in from reference TRBV28 and TRBJ2-1): DVKVTQSSRYLVKRTGEKVFLECVQDMDHENMFWYRQDPGLGLRLIYFSYDVKMKEKGDIPEGYSVSREKKERFSLILESASTNQTSMYLCASSRVQTIIEQFFGPGTRLTVL.

V and J are TRBV24-1 and TRBJ2-3. The CDR3 is 17 residues long. Germline CDR1 KGHDR, CDR2 SFDVKD. CDR3 loop: CATSDSQRTDRTDTQYF.

The rearrangement uses TRBV29-1 and TRBJ2-7; the D call of TRBD1 rests on TCRdb alone, since no DNA is present to check it. This CDR3 region has 14 residues. Germline assignment: CDR1 SQVTM and CDR2 ANQGSEA. The CDR3 loop is CSVEETGATYEQYF.

This chain uses TRBV12-3 or TRBV12-4 with TRBJ2-3; lacking DNA, the TRBD1 call made by TCRdb goes unchecked. This CDR3 has 15 residues. CDR3 sequence reads: CASTADRVNKDTQYF.

The V call is TRBV24-1, the J call TRBJ2-1. CDR3 size: 12 residues. The germline CDR1 and CDR2 sequences are KGHDR and SFDVKD. CDR3 sequence reads: CATSDALDEQFF.

This chain connects TRBV12-3 or TRBV12-4 to TRBJ2-2. The CDR3 has 13 amino acids. This chain's CDR3 is CASSLGVTGELFF.

The rearrangement uses TRBV3-1 and TRBJ2-1; there is no DNA to check the TCRdb D call of TRBD1. This CDR3 spans 14 amino acids. Germline V gene lookup returns CDR1 LGHDT and CDR2 YNNKEL (reference sequence). The CDR3 sequence: CASSQAGQYNEQFF.

This sequence joins TRBV12-3 or TRBV12-4 and TRBJ2-3. The CDR3 is 13 amino acids. CDR3 protein: CASSAVSTDTQYF.